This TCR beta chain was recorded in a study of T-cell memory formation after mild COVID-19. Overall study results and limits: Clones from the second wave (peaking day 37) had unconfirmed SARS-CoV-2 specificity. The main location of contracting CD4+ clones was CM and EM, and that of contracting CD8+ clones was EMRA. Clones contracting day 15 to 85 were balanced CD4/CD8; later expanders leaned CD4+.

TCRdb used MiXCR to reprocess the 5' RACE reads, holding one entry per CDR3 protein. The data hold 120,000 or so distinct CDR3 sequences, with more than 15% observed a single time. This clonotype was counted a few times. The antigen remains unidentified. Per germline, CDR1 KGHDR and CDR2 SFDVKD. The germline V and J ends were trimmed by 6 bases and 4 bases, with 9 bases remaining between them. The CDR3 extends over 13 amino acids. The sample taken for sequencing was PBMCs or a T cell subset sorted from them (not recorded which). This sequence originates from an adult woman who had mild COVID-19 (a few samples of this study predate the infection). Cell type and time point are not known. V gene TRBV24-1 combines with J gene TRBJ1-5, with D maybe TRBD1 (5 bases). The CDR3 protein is CATSFGGNQPQHF. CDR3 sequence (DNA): TGTGCCACCAGTTTCGGGGGTAATCAGCCCCAGCATTTT.